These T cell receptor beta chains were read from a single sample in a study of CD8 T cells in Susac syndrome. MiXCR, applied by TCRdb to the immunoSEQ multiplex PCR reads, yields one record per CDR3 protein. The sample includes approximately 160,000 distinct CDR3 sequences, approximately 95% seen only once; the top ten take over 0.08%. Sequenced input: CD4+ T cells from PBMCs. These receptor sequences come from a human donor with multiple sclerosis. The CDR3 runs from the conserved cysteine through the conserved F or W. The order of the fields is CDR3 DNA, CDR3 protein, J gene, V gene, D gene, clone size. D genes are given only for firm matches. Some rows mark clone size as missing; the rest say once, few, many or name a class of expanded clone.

TGTGCCAGCAGTGAAAGGCCGTCCAGTGAAGCTTTCTTT,CASSERPSSEAFF,TRBJ1-1,TRBV2,.,.
TGTGCCAGCAGGCGAACAGGGGGCAATCAGCCCCAGCATTTT,CASRRTGGNQPQHF,TRBJ1-5,TRBV6-5,TRBD1,.
TGTGCCAGCAGCTTAATGGGGCGGGACACTGAAGCTTTCTTT,CASSLMGRDTEAFF,TRBJ1-1,TRBV7-3,.,.
TGTGCCAGCTGGAGGGACAGGGCGGGCGAGCAGTACTTC,CASWRDRAGEQYF,TRBJ2-7,TRBV6-2/TRBV6-3,TRBD1,.
TGTGCCAGCAGCTCGACGGGAAGCACCGGGGAGCTGTTTTTT,CASSSTGSTGELFF,TRBJ2-2,TRBV7-6,.,few
TGCAGTGCTAGAGATGCGAGGACAGGAGCTGGGGGCTACACCTTC,CSARDARTGAGGYTF,TRBJ1-2,TRBV20-1,TRBD1,.
TGTGCCAGCAGCCAGCAATGGTTGGATGAGCAGTTCTTC,CASSQQWLDEQFF,TRBJ2-1,TRBV14,.,.
TGTGCCAGCTCACTCAGAGGCACCCAGGACGAGCAGTACTTC,CASSLRGTQDEQYF,TRBJ2-7,TRBV18,.,.
TGTGCCTCAGCCCGGAACACCGGGGAGCTGTTTTTT,CASARNTGELFF,TRBJ2-2,TRBV27,.,.
TGTGCCAGTAGTAACAGCGGGAGGGTGGTCTACAATGAGCAGTTCTTC,CASSNSGRVVYNEQFF,TRBJ2-1,TRBV19,TRBD2,.
TGTGCCAGCAGCGGGACAGTCACGATAGGGGAGCTGTTTTTT,CASSGTVTIGELFF,TRBJ2-2,TRBV9,.,.
TGTGCCAGCAGCGACGCCGGGACGGGGACAGATACGCAGTATTTT,CASSDAGTGTDTQYF,TRBJ2-3,TRBV6-5,.,.
TGCGCCAGCAGCTTGTCTTATCTTTCACCCCTCCACTTT,CASSLSYLSPLHF,TRBJ1-6,TRBV5-1,.,.
TGCGCCAGCAGCTTGGCCCCAACAGGGGCCCACTCTGGAAACACCATATATTTT,CASSLAPTGAHSGNTIYF,TRBJ1-3,TRBV5-1,TRBD1,.
TGTGCCATCAGTGAGTCGGCAGGGGGTAACTATGGCTACACCTTC,CAISESAGGNYGYTF,TRBJ1-2,TRBV10-3,TRBD1,.
TGCGCCAGCAGCTTGGGACAGGGGGTTAATTACGGCTACACCTTC,CASSLGQGVNYGYTF,TRBJ1-2,TRBV5-1,TRBD1,.
TGTGCCAGCAGCTTAGGTCCGGGGGGGAGCCGAGAGACCCAGTACTTC,CASSLGPGGSRETQYF,TRBJ2-5,TRBV11-2,TRBD2,.
TGCAGCGTTGAACAGGAGCCTTGGACTGAAGCTTTCTTT,CSVEQEPWTEAFF,TRBJ1-1,TRBV29-1,.,.
TGTGCCAGCTACGGAGAGGGATGGCGTGGAAATGAGCAGTTCTTC,CASYGEGWRGNEQFF,TRBJ2-1,TRBV19,.,.
TGTGCCAGCAGCCGGGAGGGGGGGCCCTACAATGAGCAGTTCTTC,CASSREGGPYNEQFF,TRBJ2-1,TRBV7-3,TRBD2,.
TGCAGTGCTGCTCGAGGGGGGAACACTGAAGCTTTCTTT,CSAARGGNTEAFF,TRBJ1-1,TRBV20-1,.,.
TGTGCCAGCAGTGAGGGGGGCAGGAAAACCTACGAGCAGTACTTC,CASSEGGRKTYEQYF,TRBJ2-7,TRBV25-1,.,.
TGTGCCAGCAGCCAAGATGGGGGGTCCAAGGAGACCCAGTACTTC,CASSQDGGSKETQYF,TRBJ2-5,TRBV3-1,.,.
TGTGCCAGCAGTAGAATAGGGCAGGGCTCTGAGACCCAGTACTTC,CASSRIGQGSETQYF,TRBJ2-5,TRBV25-1,.,.
TGTGCCAGCAGCCTGGCCTTGTACAATGAGCAGTTCTTC,CASSLALYNEQFF,TRBJ2-1,TRBV5-1,.,few
TGTGCCTGGACCCGGGACAGGGGCTACGAGCAGTACTTC,CAWTRDRGYEQYF,TRBJ2-7,TRBV30,TRBD1,.
TGTGCCTGGAGCTGGGGACAGACCCACTATGGCTACACCTTC,CAWSWGQTHYGYTF,TRBJ1-2,TRBV30,TRBD1,.
TGTGCCCTTATAGCAAGTAGTGGTGAGCAGTACTTC,CALIASSGEQYF,TRBJ2-7,TRBV28,.,.
TGTGCCAGCAGCCAAGATTCGACGAGTCAGCCCCAGCATTTT,CASSQDSTSQPQHF,TRBJ1-5,TRBV3-1,.,.
TGTGCCAGCAGCCTGCGAAGTCCGGGACAGGAGGGCTACACCTTC,CASSLRSPGQEGYTF,TRBJ1-2,TRBV11-2,TRBD1,.
TGTGCCAGCAGTTTTAACTCAGGGAGTGGTGAGCAGTACTTC,CASSFNSGSGEQYF,TRBJ2-7,TRBV27,.,.
TGCAGTGCTCCAGTCAGGGGGGGGGAGACCCAGTACTTC,CSAPVRGGETQYF,TRBJ2-5,TRBV20-1,.,once
TGTGCCAGCCGTCGGGCGGGGAATGGTGGCTACACCTTC,CASRRAGNGGYTF,TRBJ1-2,TRBV12-3/TRBV12-4,.,.
TGCAGCGTTGGTAGGGACACTAATTTGAACACTGAAGCTTTCTTT,CSVGRDTNLNTEAFF,TRBJ1-1,TRBV29-1,.,.
TGTGCCAGCAGCCGCGGGGCTAGTAAACGCGGTTATGGCTACACCTTC,CASSRGASKRGYGYTF,TRBJ1-2,TRBV7-9,.,.
TGTGCCAGCAGACCCCCCTGGACTACCTCCTACAATGAGCAGTTCTTC,CASRPPWTTSYNEQFF,TRBJ2-1,TRBV25-1,.,.
TGTGCCAGTAGAGAGGGGAGAAACTATGGCTACACCTTC,CASREGRNYGYTF,TRBJ1-2,TRBV19,.,.
TGTGCCACCCTTCCCGGGGTAAATCAGCCCCAGCATTTT,CATLPGVNQPQHF,TRBJ1-5,TRBV28,.,.
TGTGCCAGCAGCTTAGGGGACTTATCCTACGAGCAGTACTTC,CASSLGDLSYEQYF,TRBJ2-7,TRBV7-2,.,.
TGTGCCAGCAGTGGGGAGGGCTACGAGCAGTACTTC,CASSGEGYEQYF,TRBJ2-7,TRBV2,TRBD2,.
TGTGCCAGCAGTTGGAGAACTGAAGCTTTCTTT,CASSWRTEAFF,TRBJ1-1,TRBV6-2/TRBV6-3,.,few
TGCGCCACCCTAAGCCTTCTAGATGGCCAAGAGACCCAGTACTTC,CATLSLLDGQETQYF,TRBJ2-5,TRBV10-1,.,.
TGCGCCAGCAGCGCCGGACTCGGCACGCAGTATTTT,CASSAGLGTQYF,TRBJ2-3,TRBV5-1,.,.
TGTGCCACTGGGACTAGCGGGAGTGGTACGCAGTATTTT,CATGTSGSGTQYF,TRBJ2-3,TRBV6-1,TRBD2,.
TGCGCCAGCAGCCGGGAGGACAGTATGGCATACACTGAAGCTTTCTTT,CASSREDSMAYTEAFF,TRBJ1-1,TRBV4-3,.,once
TGTGCCAGCAGCCCTACTAGCACCCATGAGCAGTTCTTC,CASSPTSTHEQFF,TRBJ2-1,TRBV7-3,.,.
TGCAGTGCTTATGCGGGGGGCGAGAACACCGGGGAGCTGTTTTTT,CSAYAGGENTGELFF,TRBJ2-2,TRBV20-1,TRBD2,.
TGTGCCAGCAGCGTAGCTCCACAGGGGGCTAACGAGCAGTACTTC,CASSVAPQGANEQYF,TRBJ2-7,TRBV9,TRBD1,few